Sequencing of this T cell receptor beta chain was carried out in a study of blood T cells in healthy people across ages. Study background: Roughly one uniquely barcoded beta molecule per two T cells was captured.

Ranging in age from about 6 to 90, the donors were healthy Caucasian individuals from Russia. A second roughly 7 to 11 cycle PCR used barcoded and J-beta primers. The study obtained at least 3 million CDR3-containing paired-end reads from every sample. Via MiXCR, TCRdb re-called the 5' RACE reads, giving one row per CDR3 protein. The sample holds 800,000 or so distinct CDR3 sequences; less than 60% are singletons and the top ten take 15% to 20%. V gave up 4 bases and J gave up 7 bases, with 20 bases separating them. The germline CDR1 and CDR2 sequences are LGHDT and YNNKEL (reference sequence). The CDR3 extends over 15 amino acids.

The chain uses TRBV3-1 and TRBJ2-7; possibly TRBD2 for D (6 bases). Sequencing was performed on blood. The sequence was collected from a man of 80 years or more in good health. The CDR3 nucleotides are TGTGCCAGCAGCCGGGGCAGGACTACGGTTGGGGAGCAGTACTTC. Translating gives CASSRGRTTVGEQYF.